This T cell receptor (beta chain) emerged from a study of shared clonotypes between healthy human individuals. As for this clone: Its antigen is not identified.

Using immunoSEQ multiplex PCR, the repertoire was profiled, and TCRdb retains in-frame clones only, with some absent. Of some 580,000 clones listed, around 97% are singletons. The CDR3 consists of 13 residues. The V gene lost 3 bases and the J gene lost 6 bases, with 8 bases spanning the gap. The germline gives CDR1 MDHEN, CDR2 SYDVKM. Study-wide results and caveats: Richness estimates generally favored naive over memory subsets.

The source material was naive CD4+ T cells sorted from blood. Described subset: CD45RA+ positively selected. The chain combines TRBV28 with TRBJ2-2; D is uncertain. The sequence derives from a woman aged 25 to 39 in good health. This chain's CDR3 is CASSLFGSGELFF. Written as DNA, the CDR3 is TGTGCCAGCAGTTTGTTTGGTTCCGGGGAGCTGTTTTTT.